The clone carrying this T cell receptor beta chain was found a few times. Its antigen is not identified. This sample was included in a study of regulatory T cells in long-lasting Graves disease. The overall study: The study counted Graves' disease as persistent given over 5 years of antithyroid drugs and positive TSH receptor antibodies. General observations from the study: Persistent disease exhibited a predilection for TRBV28, TRBJ1-2 and TRBJ2-5.

Time point meaning: persistent/refractory GD, antithyroid drugs over 5 years with positive TRAb. RNA extracted from PBMCs served as the sequencing template. Patients were from an endocrinology department in Xi'an, China. According to the study, TCR beta libraries were built with iRepertoire HTBI primers and CDR3-region Arm-PCR. Original methodology: Taken together, the samples had roughly 63 TRBV and some 15 TRBJ segments identified. TCRdb passed the multiplex PCR reads through MiXCR, listing each CDR3 protein once. It is TCRdb's table, rather than the study itself, that gives the V and J calls and clone size. The data hold under 350,000 distinct CDR3 sequences, with roughly 21% observed a single time. V shed 3 bases and J shed 0 bases, with 12 bases lying between them. The CDR3 consists of 15 residues. CDR1 and CDR2 (germline): SGHAT, FQNNGV.

V is TRBV11-2 and J is TRBJ2-7; the D call may be TRBD1 or TRBD2 (5 bases each). Material: peripheral blood mononuclear cells (PBMCs), obtained when the disease was refractory, from a patient treated with antithyroid drugs. This sequence was found in a female donor with Graves disease. CDR3 DNA: TGTGCCAGCAGCTTTTTGAGGGGAAACTCCTACGAGCAGTACTTC. Translation: CASSFLRGNSYEQYF.